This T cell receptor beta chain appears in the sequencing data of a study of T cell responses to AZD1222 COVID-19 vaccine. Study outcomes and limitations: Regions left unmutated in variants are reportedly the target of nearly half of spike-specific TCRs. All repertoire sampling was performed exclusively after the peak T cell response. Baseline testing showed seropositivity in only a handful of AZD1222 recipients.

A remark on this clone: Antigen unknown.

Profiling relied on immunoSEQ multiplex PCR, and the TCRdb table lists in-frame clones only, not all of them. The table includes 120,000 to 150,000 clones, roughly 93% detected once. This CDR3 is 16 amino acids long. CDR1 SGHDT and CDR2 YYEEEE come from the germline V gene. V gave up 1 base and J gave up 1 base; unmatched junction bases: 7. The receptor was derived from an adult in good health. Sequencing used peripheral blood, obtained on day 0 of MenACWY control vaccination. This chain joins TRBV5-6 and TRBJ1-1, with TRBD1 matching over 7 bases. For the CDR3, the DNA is TGTGCCAGCAGCTTGCCCAACAGACAGGGGAACACTGAAGCTTTCTTT. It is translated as CASSLPNRQGNTEAFF.